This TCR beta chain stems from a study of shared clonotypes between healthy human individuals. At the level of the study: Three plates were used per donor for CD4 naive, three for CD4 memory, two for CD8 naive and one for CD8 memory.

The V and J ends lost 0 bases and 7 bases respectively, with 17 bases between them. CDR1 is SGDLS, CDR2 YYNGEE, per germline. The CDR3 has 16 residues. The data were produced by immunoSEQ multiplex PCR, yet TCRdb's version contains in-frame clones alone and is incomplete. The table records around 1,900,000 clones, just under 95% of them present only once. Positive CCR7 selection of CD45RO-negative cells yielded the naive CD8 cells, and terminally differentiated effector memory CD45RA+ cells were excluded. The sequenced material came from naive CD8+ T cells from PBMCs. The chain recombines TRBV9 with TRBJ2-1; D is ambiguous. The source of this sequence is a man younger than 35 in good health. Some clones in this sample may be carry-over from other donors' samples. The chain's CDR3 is CASSVEGFGYQNEQFF. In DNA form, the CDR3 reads TGTGCCAGCAGCGTAGAGGGTTTTGGCTATCAGAATGAGCAGTTCTTC. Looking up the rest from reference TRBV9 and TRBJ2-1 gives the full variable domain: DSGVTQTPKHLITATGQRVTLRCSPRSGDLSVYWYQQSLDQGLQFLIQYYNGEERAKGNILERFSAQQFPDLHSELNLSSLELGDSALYFCASSVEGFGYQNEQFFGPGTRLTVL.